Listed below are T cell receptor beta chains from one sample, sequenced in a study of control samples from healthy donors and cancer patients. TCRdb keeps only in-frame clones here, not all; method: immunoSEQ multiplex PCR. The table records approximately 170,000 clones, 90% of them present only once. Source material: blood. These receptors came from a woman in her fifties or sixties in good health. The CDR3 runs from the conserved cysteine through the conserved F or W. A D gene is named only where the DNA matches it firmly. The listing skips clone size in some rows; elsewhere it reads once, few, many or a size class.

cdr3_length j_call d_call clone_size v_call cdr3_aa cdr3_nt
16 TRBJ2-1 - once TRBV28 CASSSPGGTAYNEQFF TGTGCCAGCTCCAGCCCGGGGGGGACAGCCTACAATGAGCAGTTCTTC
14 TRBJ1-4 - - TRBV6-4 CASSEEGTSEKLFF TGTGCCAGCAGTGAGGAGGGGACTTCTGAAAAACTGTTTTTT
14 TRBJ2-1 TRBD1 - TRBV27 CASRQGTSYNEQFF TGTGCCAGCCGACAGGGGACTTCCTACAATGAGCAGTTCTTC
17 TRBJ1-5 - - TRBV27 CASSLSGGLYSNQPQHF TGTGCCAGCAGTTTATCAGGGGGGTTATATAGCAATCAGCCCCAGCATTTT
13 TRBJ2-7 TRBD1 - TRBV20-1 CSASRDRSYEQYF TGCAGTGCTAGTCGGGACAGGTCCTACGAGCAGTACTTC
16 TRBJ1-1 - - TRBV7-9 CASSRDLLRGNTEAFF TGTGCCAGCAGCCGGGACCTCCTTCGGGGGAACACTGAAGCTTTCTTT
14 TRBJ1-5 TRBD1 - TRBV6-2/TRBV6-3 CASSQQGSNQPQHF TGTGCCAGCAGTCAACAGGGGAGCAATCAGCCCCAGCATTTT
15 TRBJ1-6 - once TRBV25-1 CASSEGGSSNSPLHF TGTGCCAGCAGTGAAGGGGGCAGTTCTAATTCACCCCTCCACTTT
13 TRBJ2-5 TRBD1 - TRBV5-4 CASSPGQQETQYF TGTGCCAGCAGCCCGGGACAGCAAGAGACCCAGTACTTC
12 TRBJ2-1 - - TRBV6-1 CASSDRGYEQFF TGTGCCAGCAGTGACAGGGGCTATGAGCAGTTCTTC
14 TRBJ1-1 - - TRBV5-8 CASSVTGPNTEAFF TGTGCCAGCAGCGTTACAGGGCCAAACACTGAAGCTTTCTTT
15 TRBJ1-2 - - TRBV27 CASRLTFSGVYGYTF TGTGCCAGCAGGCTCACTTTTTCAGGGGTCTATGGCTACACCTTC
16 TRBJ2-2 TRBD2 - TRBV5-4 CASSYASGRNTGELFF TGTGCCAGCAGTTATGCTAGCGGGAGGAACACCGGGGAGCTGTTTTTT
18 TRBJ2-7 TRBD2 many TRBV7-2 CASSSSLGERGSSYEQYF TGTGCCAGCAGCTCCTCTCTGGGGGAGCGGGGGAGCTCCTACGAGCAGTACTTC
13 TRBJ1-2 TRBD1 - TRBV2 CASSFGQDYGYTF TGTGCCAGCAGTTTTGGACAGGACTATGGCTACACCTTC
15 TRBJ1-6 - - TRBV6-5 CASSYSGGLGSPLHF TGTGCCAGCAGTTACTCGGGGGGGCTAGGGTCACCCCTCCACTTT